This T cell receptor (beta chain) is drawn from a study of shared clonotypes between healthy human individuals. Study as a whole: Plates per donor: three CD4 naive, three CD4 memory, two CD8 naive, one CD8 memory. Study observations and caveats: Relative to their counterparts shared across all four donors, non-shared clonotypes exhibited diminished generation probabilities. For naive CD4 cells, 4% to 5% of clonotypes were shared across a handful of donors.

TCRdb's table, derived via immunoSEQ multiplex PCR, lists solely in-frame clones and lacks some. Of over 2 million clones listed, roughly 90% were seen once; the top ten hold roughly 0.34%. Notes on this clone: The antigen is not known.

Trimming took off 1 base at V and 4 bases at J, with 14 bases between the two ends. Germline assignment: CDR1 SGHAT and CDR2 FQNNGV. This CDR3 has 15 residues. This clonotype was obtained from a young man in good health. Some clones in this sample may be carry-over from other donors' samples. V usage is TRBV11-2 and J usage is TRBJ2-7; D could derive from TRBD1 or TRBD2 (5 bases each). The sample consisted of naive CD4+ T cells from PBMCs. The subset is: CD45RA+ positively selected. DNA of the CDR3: TGTGCCAGCAGCTTAGTTCGGGGCATCGGGTACGAGCAGTACTTC. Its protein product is CASSLVRGIGYEQYF.